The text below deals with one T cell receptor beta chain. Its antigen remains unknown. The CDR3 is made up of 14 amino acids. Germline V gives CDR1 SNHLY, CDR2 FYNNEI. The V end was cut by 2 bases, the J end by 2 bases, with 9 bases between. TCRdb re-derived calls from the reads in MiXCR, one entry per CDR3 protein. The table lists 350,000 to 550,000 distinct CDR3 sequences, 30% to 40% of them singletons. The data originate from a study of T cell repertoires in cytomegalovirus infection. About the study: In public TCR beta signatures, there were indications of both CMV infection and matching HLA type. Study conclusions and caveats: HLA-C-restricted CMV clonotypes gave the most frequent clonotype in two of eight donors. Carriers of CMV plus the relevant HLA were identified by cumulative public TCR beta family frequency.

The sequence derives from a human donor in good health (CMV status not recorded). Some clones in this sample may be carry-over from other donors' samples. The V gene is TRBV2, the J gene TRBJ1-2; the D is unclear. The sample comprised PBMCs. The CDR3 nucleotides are TGTGCCAGCAGTGAAAATGTGGGGAACTATGGCTACACCTTC. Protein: CASSENVGNYGYTF.